This T cell receptor beta chain was recovered during a study of blood T cell repertoires in COVID-19. Overall study: Both acute and convalescent COVID-19 samples were obtained from the United States, Italy and Spain. Sample material is recorded as cDNA or gDNA derived from T cells, B-cell-depleted T cells, or PBMCs.

With 11 bases removed from V and 6 bases from J, the gap between germline ends came to 17 bases. Germline V gives CDR1 ENHRY, CDR2 SYGVKD. This CDR3 is built from 12 residues. There are a few counts of this clone. Participants were aged about 18 to 95 years, lived in around 22 US areas, and enrolled virtually. No more than 2 weeks before study entry, exposed participants had met a case of COVID-19. The repertoire was sequenced with immunoSEQ multiplex PCR; TCRdb's copy has only in-frame clones and lacks some. The sample includes approximately 70,000 clones, under 80% of them seen just once. The chain joins TRBV10-3 to TRBJ2-7, with a possible D match to TRBD2 (6 bases). The sample was PBMCs or T cells enriched from blood (not recorded which). This receptor was taken from a woman aged 55-69 years who had been exposed to COVID-19. DNA for the CDR3: TGTGCCGCGGGGCGAGGGGAACGCGAGCAGTACTTC. Translating it yields CAAGRGEREQYF.